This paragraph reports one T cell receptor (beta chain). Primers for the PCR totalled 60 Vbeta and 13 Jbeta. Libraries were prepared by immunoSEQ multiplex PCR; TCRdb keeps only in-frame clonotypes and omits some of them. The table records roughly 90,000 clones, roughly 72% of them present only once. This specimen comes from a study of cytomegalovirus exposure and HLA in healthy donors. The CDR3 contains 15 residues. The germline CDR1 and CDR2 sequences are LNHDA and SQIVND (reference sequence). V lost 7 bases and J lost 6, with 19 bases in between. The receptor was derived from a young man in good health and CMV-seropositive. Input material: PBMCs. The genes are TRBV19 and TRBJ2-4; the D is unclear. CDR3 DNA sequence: TGTGCCAGTACCCTAGGTAGTAGGTTGGGAAACATTCAGTACTTC. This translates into CASTLGSRLGNIQYF.